This TCR beta chain was captured in a study of response to subunit inactivated influenza vaccine. Study findings and constraints: The authors offered the suggestion that each seasonal influenza vaccination recruits few new T cells.

TCRdb passed the RT-PCR reads through MiXCR, listing each CDR3 protein once. The table lists over 450,000 distinct CDR3 sequences, 10% to 15% of them singletons, with roughly 14% in the top ten. CDR3 length: 15 residues. J gave up 5 bases and V 2 bases, and 6 bases lay outside the gene matches. The germline CDR1 and CDR2 sequences are SGHTA and FQGNSA. Regarding this clonotype: Antigen unknown.

The sequencing used PBMCs from blood, collected roughly 47 days after vaccination. The chain combines TRBV7-2 with TRBJ1-1; 9 bases map to TRBD1. The TCR sequence derives from a man aged 50-60 years who received an inactivated influenza vaccine. Written as DNA, the CDR3 is TGTGCCAGCAGCTTAACAGGGGGCGTTCGGACTGAAGCTTTCTTT. Translating it yields CASSLTGGVRTEAFF. The whole variable domain, filled in from reference TRBV7-2 and TRBJ1-1, reads GAGVSQSPSNKVTEKGKDVELRCDPISGHTALYWYRQSLGQGLEFLIYFQGNSAPDKSGLPSDRFSAERTGGSVSTLTIQRTQQEDSAVYLCASSLTGGVRTEAFFGQGTRLTVV.